This TCR beta chain was identified in a study of blood T cell repertoires in COVID-19. Only in-frame clones appear in the TCRdb table, and some are missing; sequencing was by immunoSEQ multiplex PCR. The sample lists under 250,000 clones, 80% to 85% occurring once. The germline gives CDR1 SGHTA, CDR2 FQGNSA. CDR3 length equals 16 residues. With V trimmed by 1 base and J by 1 base, 4 bases remained unmatched. The chain has TRBV7-2 and TRBJ2-5, with TRBD1 matching over 9 bases. This TCR was sampled from a man aged 50-60 years with active or convalescent COVID-19. Sequenced input: peripheral blood. In DNA, the CDR3 is TGTGCCAGCAGCTTAGTTGGGACAGGGCTCCAAGAGACCCAGTACTTC. It is translated as CASSLVGTGLQETQYF.